This T cell receptor beta chain was profiled in a study of CD8+ T cells in alopecia areata. General study points: On tofacitinib, scalp clonality and expanded CD8+ clones among top 100 fell significantly.

The germline V gene has CDR1 SEHNR and CDR2 FQNEAQ (reference sequence). The germline V and J ends were trimmed by 5 bases and 4 bases, with 9 bases remaining between them. CDR3 size: 13 residues. Treatment of the sample: oral pan-JAK inhibitor, 5-10 mg twice daily. cDNA prepared by RNA extraction and subsequent reverse transcription served as the template for sequencing. This table comes from immunoSEQ multiplex PCR, and its TCRdb copy is limited to in-frame clones, with some not included. The sample includes a few hundred thousand clones, about two fifths seen only once; the top ten take roughly 0.5%. Comment on this clone: What it binds is unknown.

The specimen comprised CD4+ T cells sorted from blood, sampled between weeks 30 and 35, from a patient treated with tofacitinib. This TCR derives from a human donor with alopecia areata. This chain connects TRBV7-9 to TRBJ2-1; no firm D call. The CDR3 is CASSHSSYNEQFF. CDR3 in DNA: TGTGCCAGCAGCCACTCCTCTTACAATGAGCAGTTCTTC.